Shown below are 8 T cell receptor beta chains from a single sample sequenced in a study of cytomegalovirus exposure and HLA in healthy donors. Measured with immunoSEQ multiplex PCR; TCRdb has only the in-frame clones, and not every one. The table includes some 250,000 clones, about 90% detected once. The sample consisted of PBMCs. These receptors were taken from a young woman in good health and CMV-seropositive.

The chain joins TRBV28 to TRBJ2-1, with TRBD2 identical over 11 bases. The CDR3 has 16 residues. CDR1 and CDR2 (germline): MDHEN, SYDVKM. The J segment lost 7 bases and the V segment lost 5 bases, leaving 10 bases of the junction unmatched. CDR3 coding DNA: TGTGCCAGCAGTCTCACCGGGGTAGCGGGAGGGAATGAGCAGTTCTTC. It yields the protein CASSLTGVAGGNEQFF.

The chain joins TRBV14 to TRBJ2-1; 8 bases align to TRBD2. V was clipped by 4 bases and J by 8 bases; unmatched bases: 13. The CDR3 contains 16 residues. Germline values: CDR1 SGHDN, CDR2 FVKESK. The CDR3 sequence is CASSRSSGSTSHEQFF. Written as DNA, the CDR3 is TGTGCCAGCAGCCGCTCCAGCGGGAGTACATCCCATGAGCAGTTCTTC.

This clone was recorded only once. The chain carries TRBV29-1 and TRBJ2-1; D is uncertain. V lost 4 bases and J lost 4, with 8 bases in between. Germline assignment: CDR1 SQVTM and CDR2 ANQGSEA. This CDR3 contains 12 residues. This CDR3 reads CSVGWQYNEQFF. CDR3 nucleotides: TGCAGCGTTGGTTGGCAGTACAATGAGCAGTTCTTC.

The J gene is TRBJ1-2, the V gene TRBV19; 7 bases map to TRBD1. J was trimmed by 7 bases and V by 8 bases; bases with no gene match: 13. CDR1 LNHDA and CDR2 SQIVND come from the germline V gene (reference sequence). The CDR3 length is 14 residues. CDR3: CASSVARAGGGYTF. CDR3 in DNA: TGTGCCAGTTCCGTGGCAAGAGCAGGGGGTGGCTACACCTTC.

The chain recombines TRBV28 with TRBJ2-3; TRBD1 might be the D (5 bases). Trimming took off 5 bases at V and 0 bases at J, with 12 bases between the two ends. In germline, CDR1 is MDHEN, CDR2 SYDVKM. The CDR3 spans 15 residues. CDR3 in amino acids: CASSPDSKSTDTQYF. In DNA, the CDR3 is TGTGCCAGCAGTCCCGACAGCAAAAGCACAGATACGCAGTATTTT.

V gene TRBV7-8 combines with J gene TRBJ2-3, with D possibly matching TRBD2 (6 bases). V lost 2 bases, J lost 6 bases, and 15 bases lay in between. The CDR3 is 15 amino acids. CDR1 and CDR2 (germline): SGHVS, FQNEAQ. The CDR3: CASSLSRGKVDTQYF. The CDR3, as DNA: TGTGCCAGCAGCTTAAGTCGCGGGAAGGTGGATACGCAGTATTTT. Together with reference TRBV7-8 and TRBJ2-3, the CDR3 gives the full variable domain: GAGVSQSPRYKVAKRGQDVALRCDPISGHVSLFWYQQALGQGPEFLTYFQNEAQLDKSGLPSDRFFAERPEGSVSTLKIQRTQQEDSAVYLCASSLSRGKVDTQYFGPGTRLTVL.

The chain joins TRBV7-2 to TRBJ2-1; 8 nucleotides line up with TRBD2. CDR1 is SGHTA, CDR2 FQGNSA, per germline. The CDR3 consists of 16 residues. J was trimmed by 0 bases and V by 2 bases; bases with no gene match: 3. The CDR3 DNA is TGTGCCAGCAGCTTACAAAGCGGGAGCTCCTACAATGAGCAGTTCTTC. It encodes CASSLQSGSSYNEQFF.

A remark on this clone: This specimen includes other DNA sequences encoding the same CDR3. The chain carries TRBV6-1 and TRBJ1-2; 7 bases map to TRBD1. The CDR3 sequence is 14 residues long. CDR1 and CDR2 (germline): MNHNS, SASEGT. V lost 1 base and J lost 4; bases outside the gene matches: 3. Here the CDR3 DNA reads TGTGCCAGCAGTGAAGGCAGGGGGAGCTATGGCTACACCTTC. Translation gives CASSEGRGSYGYTF.